This entry is about one T cell receptor (beta chain). This sample stems from a study of T cell changes during pregnancy in multiple sclerosis. The J segment lost 2 bases and the V segment lost 5 bases, leaving 4 bases of the junction unmatched. The germline CDR1 and CDR2 sequences are LNHDA and SQIVND (reference sequence). The CDR3 runs 15 residues. Measured with immunoSEQ multiplex PCR; TCRdb has only the in-frame clones, and not every one. The data show roughly 88,000 clones, roughly 90% seen once. Sequenced material: peripheral blood, taken in the first trimester of pregnancy. The sequence was collected from a female donor with multiple sclerosis, enrolled in a pregnancy study. The chain is built from TRBV19 and TRBJ1-1, with 11 bases aligning to TRBD1. The CDR3 bases are TGTGCCAGTAGTCTGGACAGGGGGCGCAACACTGAAGCTTTCTTT. This translates into CASSLDRGRNTEAFF. The variable domain in full, completed from reference TRBV19 and TRBJ1-1, reads DGGITQSPKYLFRKEGQNVTLSCEQNLNHDAMYWYRQDPGQGLRLIYYSQIVNDFQKGDIAEGYSVSREKKESFPLTVTSAQKNPTAFYLCASSLDRGRNTEAFFGQGTRLTVV.